The present TCR beta chain was sequenced within a study of shared clonotypes between healthy human individuals. Study in general: Those who served as donors were a couple of women and a few men between the ages of 18 and 49.

In the case of this clone: Its antigen is undetermined.

Germline V gene data show CDR1 as SQVTM and CDR2 as ANQGSEA. The CDR3 has 13 residues. Trimming shortened V by 6 bases and J by 6 bases, and 17 bases separated the two germline ends. CD8 cells regarded as naive lacked CD45RO, were positively chosen for CCR7, and omitted terminally differentiated effector memory CD45RA+ cells. Study-wide points: Rarefaction revealed incomplete sorted-subset sequencing despite large depth. A generally larger estimated richness was seen in naive subsets than in memory subsets. With several donors compared, roughly 4.9% of naive CD4 clonotypes were shared.

The assay was immunoSEQ multiplex PCR, and TCRdb's table has in-frame clones only and misses some. This table holds around 700,000 clones, 92% found once. The TCR was taken from a man aged 25-45 years in good health. Sequencing was carried out using naive CD8+ T cells sorted from blood. The chain couples TRBV29-1 to TRBJ1-1, with D perhaps TRBD1 (5 bases). Written as DNA, the CDR3 is TGCAGCGTAAGGGACGTCGACTCAGCTGAAGCTTTCTTT. Protein sequence: CSVRDVDSAEAFF.